The 30 T cell receptor beta chains below all came from one sample that was sequenced in a study of Ad26.COV2.S vaccination and SARS-CoV-2 variants. The protocol was immunoSEQ multiplex PCR, while the TCRdb copy is restricted to in-frame clones and leaves out a portion. Of tens of thousands of clones listed, roughly 80% are singletons. The sample was peripheral blood, taken after recovery from COVID-19. Receptors were obtained from a human donor who had recovered from COVID-19.

This chain links TRBV24-1 with TRBJ2-3; 11 positions agree with TRBD1. The CDR3 consists of 17 residues. V trimming: 4 bases; J trimming: 3 bases; junction bases outside the gene matches: 8. Germline V gives CDR1 KGHDR, CDR2 SFDVKD. The DNA of the CDR3 is TGTGCCACCAGTGACCAAGGACAGGGGGCTTCAACAGATACGCAGTATTTT. Translating gives CATSDQGQGASTDTQYF.

V usage is TRBV5-1 and J usage is TRBJ1-2; 9 positions match TRBD1. With V trimmed by 2 bases and J by 4 bases, 3 bases remained unmatched. Germline-derived CDR1 and CDR2 are SGHRS and YFSETQ. The CDR3 runs to 14 residues. DNA for the CDR3: TGCGCCAGCAGCTTAGACAGGGGGGTCTATGGCTACACCTTC. As protein: CASSLDRGVYGYTF. The whole variable domain, filled in from reference TRBV5-1 and TRBJ1-2, reads KAGVTQTPRYLIKTRGQQVTLSCSPISGHRSVSWYQQTPGQGLQFLFEYFSETQRNKGNFPGRFSGRQFSNSRSEMNVSTLELGDSALYLCASSLDRGVYGYTFGSGTRLTVV.

The gene calls are TRBV6-6 and TRBJ1-6, with 10 bases aligning to TRBD1. Germline loops: CDR1 MNHNY, CDR2 SVGAGI (reference sequence). Germline trimming cut 3 bases from V and 9 bases from J; bases unmatched to any gene: 5. This CDR3 comprises 15 residues. The CDR3 sequence is CASSYMGQGSSPLHF. The CDR3 nucleotides read TGTGCCAGCAGTTATATGGGACAGGGGAGTTCACCCCTCCACTTT.

This chain links TRBV24-1 with TRBJ2-5; 10 nucleotides match TRBD1. CDR1 KGHDR and CDR2 SFDVKD come from the germline V gene. The CDR3 has 17 amino acids. J was trimmed by 5 bases and V by 5 bases; bases with no gene match: 13. Here the CDR3 reads CATSVQWGDRGWETQYF. CDR3 DNA sequence: TGTGCCACCAGTGTTCAATGGGGGGACAGGGGATGGGAGACCCAGTACTTC.

This clone is a singleton in its sample. The chain carries TRBV9 and TRBJ1-6; D remains ambiguous. Trimming removed 0 bases at V and 0 bases at J, with 13 bases between. This CDR3 contains 18 residues. Per germline, CDR1 SGDLS and CDR2 YYNGEE. The CDR3 DNA reads as TGTGCCAGCAGCGTAGAGGGTGGACTGAGCTCCTATAATTCACCCCTCCACTTT. Amino acids: CASSVEGGLSSYNSPLHF.

The rearrangement joins TRBV7-9 to TRBJ1-5; possible D gene TRBD1, 5 bases. This CDR3 has 14 residues. Germline-derived CDR1 and CDR2 are SEHNR and FQNEAQ (reference sequence). V was shortened by 5 bases and J by 5 bases, with 13 bases between the two germline ends. The CDR3 sequence is CASSPHRSDQPQHF. The CDR3 DNA reads TGTGCCAGCAGCCCCCACAGGTCTGATCAGCCCCAGCATTTT.

This chain links TRBV7-8 with TRBJ1-3; 8 positions agree with TRBD1. J gave up 4 bases and V 0 bases, and 5 bases lay outside the gene matches. Germline V CDR1 and CDR2: SGHVS, FQNEAQ. CDR3 length equals 16 residues. The CDR3 coding sequence is TGTGCCAGCAGCTTAGCAGACAGGGGTCCCGGAAACACCATATATTTT. As protein: CASSLADRGPGNTIYF.

The chain recombines TRBV6-1 with TRBJ2-5; D is perhaps TRBD2 (7 bases). CDR3 length equals 14 residues. The V and J ends lost 1 base and 7 bases respectively, with 13 bases between them. Germline V gene lookup returns CDR1 MNHNS and CDR2 SASEGT. CDR3 bases: TGTGCCAGCAGTGAAGAGGGGGGGCGTGGGACCCAGTACTTC. Protein sequence: CASSEEGGRGTQYF.

This chain links TRBV2 with TRBJ2-7; D uncertain. The germline gives CDR1 SNHLY, CDR2 FYNNEI. The CDR3 has 12 amino acids. The V end was cut by 2 bases, the J end by 0 bases, with 2 bases between. CDR3 nucleotides: TGTGCCAGCAGTGAAAGCTCCTACGAGCAGTACGTC. Its translation is CASSESSYEQYV.

The chain has TRBV2 and TRBJ2-7; D perhaps matches TRBD1 (5 bases). The germline CDR1 and CDR2 sequences are SNHLY and FYNNEI. The V end lost 2 bases, the J end lost 9 bases, and 23 bases lay between the germline ends. This CDR3 is built from 16 residues. The CDR3 here is CASSERGADPYNGQYV. Written as DNA, the CDR3 is TGTGCCAGCAGTGAACGTGGGGCAGACCCGTACAATGGGCAGTACGTC.

The chain carries TRBV7-2 and TRBJ1-4; no clear D gene. V lost 2 bases and J 7 bases, leaving 14 bases between the germline ends. The CDR3 is 15 amino acids. The V gene's germline CDR1 is SGHTA and CDR2 FQGNSA. The CDR3 loop is CASSLLAVLGEKLFF. The DNA for the CDR3 is TGTGCCAGCAGCTTATTAGCAGTGCTAGGTGAAAAACTGTTTTTT.

This clone was seen just once. The chain couples TRBV19 to TRBJ1-2, with D perhaps matching TRBD1 (5 bases). The germline V gene has CDR1 LNHDA and CDR2 SQIVND (reference sequence). The CDR3 is made up of 15 amino acids. V was cut by 0 bases and J by 8 bases, with 16 bases left in between. In DNA, the CDR3 is TGTGCCAGTAGTATAGATCCCGCGAGACAGAGGGGCTACACCTTC. This sequence encodes CASSIDPARQRGYTF.

CDR3 nucleotide sequence: TGTGCCAGCAGCTTAGGTTGGAGCCACAACCAAGAGACCCAGTACTTC. Protein sequence: CASSLGWSHNQETQYF. The chain employs TRBV11-2 and TRBJ2-5; D gene ambiguous. Germline V gives CDR1 SGHAT, CDR2 FQNNGV. Trimming pared 1 base from V and 0 bases from J, leaving 12 bases between. The CDR3 is 16 amino acids.

In its sample, this clone was seen once. CDR3 amino acids: CASSNRDSGNTIYF. In DNA form, the CDR3 reads TGTGCCAGCTCAAACAGGGACTCTGGAAACACCATATATTTT. V is TRBV18 and J is TRBJ1-3; a weak D match, TRBD1 (6 bases). The CDR3 extends over 14 amino acids. Trimming cost V 5 bases and J 0 bases, with 8 bases left between them. CDR1 is KGHSH, CDR2 LQKENI, per germline.

This chain uses TRBV7-9 with TRBJ1-1; perhaps TRBD1 as D (5 bases). CDR3 length: 16 residues. In germline, CDR1 is SEHNR, CDR2 FQNEAQ (reference sequence). Trimming took off 2 bases at V and 1 base at J, with 14 bases between the two ends. CDR3 region: CASSLPAGGPNTEAFF. In DNA, the CDR3 is TGTGCCAGCAGCTTACCGGCGGGGGGACCGAACACTGAAGCTTTCTTT.

The V and J genes are TRBV5-1 and TRBJ2-1; possibly TRBD1 or TRBD2 for D (5 bases each). V was clipped by 4 bases and J by 9 bases, with 11 bases between them. CDR3 length: 12 residues. The germline V gene encodes CDR1 SGHRS and CDR2 YFSETQ. The CDR3 bases are TGCGCCAGCAGCCTGGGGACGGGTGAGCAGTTCTTC. Its protein product is CASSLGTGEQFF.

This chain joins TRBV25-1 and TRBJ2-3; TRBD2 agrees at 11 bases. Trimming at V came to 0 bases and at J to 7 bases, leaving 6 bases not matched to a gene. Germline V gives CDR1 MGHDK, CDR2 SYGVNS. The CDR3 length is 16 residues. The CDR3 here is CASSEYIAGGPHTQYF. The DNA of the CDR3 is TGTGCCAGCAGTGAATATATAGCGGGAGGGCCACATACGCAGTATTTT. The full variable domain, completed using reference TRBV25-1 and TRBJ2-3, is EADIYQTPRYLVIGTGKKITLECSQTMGHDKMYWYQQDPGMELHLIHYSYGVNSTEKGDLSSESTVSRIRTEHFPLTLESARPSHTSQYLCASSEYIAGGPHTQYFGPGTRLTVL.

The chain uses TRBV19 and TRBJ1-4; tentatively, D is TRBD1 (5 bases). CDR1 and CDR2 (germline): LNHDA, SQIVND (reference sequence). The CDR3 is made up of 15 amino acids. The V and J ends lost 5 bases and 3 bases respectively, with 13 bases between them. For the CDR3, the DNA is TGTGCCAGTAGTGCTCCGGGACGGGCTAATGAAAAACTGTTTTTT. Translation gives CASSAPGRANEKLFF.

The chain uses TRBV7-9 and TRBJ1-1; possibly TRBD1 for D (6 bases). V lost 5 bases to trimming and J lost 10 bases, with 23 bases between them. Germline values: CDR1 SEHNR, CDR2 FQNEAQ (reference sequence). This CDR3 has 15 residues. The CDR3 spells CASSLEGRTGRRAFF. The CDR3 nucleotides are TGTGCCAGCAGCCTCGAGGGCCGAACAGGGAGACGAGCTTTCTTT.

This sequence joins TRBV30 and TRBJ2-5; no reliable D call. The CDR3 sequence is 11 residues long. The V end lost 1 base, the J end lost 5 bases, and 5 bases lay between the germline ends. CDR1 and CDR2 (germline): GTSNPN, SVGIG (reference sequence). The CDR3 is CAWSAGETQYF. CDR3 DNA: TGTGCCTGGAGTGCTGGGGAGACCCAGTACTTC.

The chain joins TRBV5-1 to TRBJ2-2; D unclear. The germline V and J ends were trimmed by 6 bases and 6 bases, with 9 bases remaining between them. This CDR3 has 12 amino acids. Germline CDR1 SGHRS, CDR2 YFSETQ. The CDR3 nucleotides are TGCGCCAGCATGGGTAACGCCGGGGAGCTGTTTTTT. This gives the protein CASMGNAGELFF.

The genes are TRBV19 and TRBJ2-2; 7 bases match TRBD1. The CDR3 totals 18 residues. V lost 0 bases to trimming and J lost 5 bases; unmatched junction nucleotides: 12. Looked up from germline, CDR1 is LNHDA and CDR2 is SQIVND (reference sequence). CDR3 region: CASSIDSAGTATTGELFF. The CDR3 DNA is TGTGCCAGTAGTATAGATAGCGCCGGGACAGCTACAACCGGGGAGCTGTTTTTT.

The rearrangement uses TRBV5-1 and TRBJ2-5; 7 bases map to TRBD1. This CDR3 spans 15 amino acids. The ends lost 4 bases at V and 1 base at J; junction bases unmatched: 7. The germline V gene has CDR1 SGHRS and CDR2 YFSETQ. In nucleotides, the CDR3 is TGCGCCAGCAGCCTGATGGGGACAGTCCAAGAGACCCAGTACTTC. Residues: CASSLMGTVQETQYF.

The chain recombines TRBV2 with TRBJ2-5; D could derive from TRBD1 or TRBD2 (5 bases each). V was clipped by 7 bases and J by 1 base, with 10 bases between them. CDR1 and CDR2 (germline): SNHLY, FYNNEI. The CDR3 runs to 13 residues. In nucleotides, the CDR3 is TGTGCCAGCACCAGGGAGCTCCAAGAGACCCAGTACTTC. Amino acids: CASTRELQETQYF.

The V and J genes are TRBV19 and TRBJ1-2; D call uncertain. Germline loops: CDR1 LNHDA, CDR2 SQIVND (reference sequence). V was cut by 6 bases and J by 5 bases, with 7 bases left in between. The CDR3 sequence is 11 residues long. The CDR3 sequence: CASSNLYGYTF. CDR3 in DNA: TGTGCCAGTAGCAATCTTTATGGCTACACCTTC.

This chain connects TRBV7-8 to TRBJ1-3; D may be TRBD1 (6 bases). Germline V lookup: CDR1 SGHVS, CDR2 FQNEAQ. The CDR3 contains 15 residues. V was trimmed by 5 bases and J by 3 bases, leaving 14 bases between them. The CDR3 bases are TGTGCCAGCAGCCGCGGGGGGGGGCGTGGAAACACCATATATTTT. Its translation is CASSRGGGRGNTIYF.

The chain is built from TRBV3-1 (or the pseudogene TRBV3-2) and TRBJ1-3, with a weak D call TRBD1 (5 bases). CDR3 size: 15 residues. Germline values: CDR1 LGHDT, CDR2 YNNKEL (reference sequence). Trimming took off 6 bases at V and 0 bases at J, with 12 bases between the two ends. The CDR3 DNA reads as TGTGCCAGCAGACCAGCAGGGATCTCTGGAAACACCATATATTTT. Protein sequence: CASRPAGISGNTIYF.

V usage is TRBV6-4 and J usage is TRBJ2-2; D is tentatively TRBD1 or TRBD2 (5 bases each). Trimming cost V 4 bases and J 1 base, with 10 bases left between them. The germline gives CDR1 MRHNA, CDR2 SNTAGT. The CDR3 length is 15 residues. The CDR3 sequence: CASSAGTGNTGELFF. The CDR3 bases are TGTGCCAGCAGTGCCGGGACGGGGAACACCGGGGAGCTGTTTTTT.

The genes are TRBV15 and TRBJ2-3, with D possibly TRBD1 on 5 matching bases. The V gene lost 0 bases and the J gene lost 4 bases, with 8 bases spanning the gap. The germline V gene encodes CDR1 LNHNV and CDR2 YYDKDF (reference sequence). The CDR3 totals 14 residues. This CDR3 is CATSRDRVSDTQYF. The DNA of the CDR3 is TGTGCCACCAGCAGAGACAGGGTCTCAGATACGCAGTATTTT.

J is TRBJ2-3 and V is TRBV6-1; TRBD1 aligns across 11 bases. The CDR3 covers 16 residues. The V segment lost 1 base and the J segment 4 bases; nucleotides outside the gene matches: 4. Germline assignment: CDR1 MNHNS and CDR2 SASEGT. The CDR3 loop reads CASSEGSGQGADTQYF. CDR3 DNA sequence: TGTGCCAGCAGTGAAGGGTCGGGACAGGGGGCAGATACGCAGTATTTT.